This T cell receptor beta chain is from a study of brain T cells in children with intractable seizures. Trimming stripped 6 bases from V and 4 bases from J, with 15 bases between. This CDR3 has 14 amino acids. Germline values: CDR1 MNHEY, CDR2 SVGAGI. Whole-study findings and limits: Pre- and post-surgery blood differed in depth, so pre-surgery absences may be undersampling. Patients' HCMV serostatus was unknown; virus specificity rests on CDR3 similarity alone.

On this clone itself: The antigen is not known.

Only cases whose brain tissue showed the highest T cell transcript signatures were sequenced. Profiling relied on immunoSEQ multiplex PCR, and the TCRdb table lists in-frame clones only, not all of them. The sample holds 110,000 or so clones, approximately 94% seen once. The specimen was peripheral blood, collected at surgery. The sequence came from a boy in the first two years of life with hemimegalencephaly and intractable seizures. The chain employs TRBV6-5 and TRBJ2-5, with D uncertain. This CDR3 reads CASSPPGVRETQYF. The CDR3 nucleotides read TGTGCCAGCAGCCCCCCAGGTGTCCGAGAGACCCAGTACTTC.